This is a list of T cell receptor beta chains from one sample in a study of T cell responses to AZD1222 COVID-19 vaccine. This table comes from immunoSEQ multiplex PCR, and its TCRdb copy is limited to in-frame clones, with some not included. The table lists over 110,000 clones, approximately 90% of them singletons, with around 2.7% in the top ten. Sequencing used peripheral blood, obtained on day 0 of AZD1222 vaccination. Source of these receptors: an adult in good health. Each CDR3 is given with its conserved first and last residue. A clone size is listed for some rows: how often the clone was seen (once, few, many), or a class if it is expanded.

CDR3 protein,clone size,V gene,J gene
CASSQEGRSGWETQYF,NA,TRBV4-3,TRBJ2-5
CASRQGRESPLHF,NA,TRBV19,TRBJ1-6
CASSPLRGSNTGELFF,NA,TRBV7-6,TRBJ2-2
CASSFGQGISNYGYTF,NA,TRBV7-9,TRBJ1-2
CASSGGGSSYNSPLHF,NA,TRBV7-9,TRBJ1-6
CASSSDTNQPQHF,NA,TRBV5-4,TRBJ1-5
CASLSNLGDSPLHF,NA,TRBV19,TRBJ1-6
CASSEQLVFRDDYGYTF,NA,TRBV6-4,TRBJ1-2
CASACFVDIYEQYF,NA,TRBV21-1,TRBJ2-7
CASSNGGSYEQYF,NA,TRBV10-2,TRBJ2-7
CASSPDREQFF,few,TRBV18,TRBJ2-1
CSVEFGAHSNQPQHF,many,TRBV29-1,TRBJ1-5
CASSQPARNTEAFF,NA,TRBV6-2/TRBV6-3,TRBJ1-1
CASSPRGGHNEQFF,NA,TRBV9,TRBJ2-1
CASSILTTGTAPNWPQHF,NA,TRBV19,TRBJ1-5
CASSKYSYNEQFF,once,TRBV27,TRBJ2-1
CASTRVIAFF,NA,TRBV2,TRBJ1-1
CASSDGTGEAFF,NA,TRBV7-6,TRBJ1-1
CASSLGGGEAFF,NA,TRBV11-2,TRBJ1-1